One sample yielded the 5 T cell receptor beta chains listed below, sequenced in a study of vaccination and CD4 T cells after COVID-19. CD4+ T cells that had been cultured provided DNA sequenced with the Oncomine TCR Beta short-read assay. TCRdb passed the PCR reads through MiXCR, listing each CDR3 protein once. The table includes about 18,000 distinct CDR3 sequences, around 78% detected once. Their target antigens are unknown. The treatment: approximately 9-day PBMC culture with coronavirus spike peptide pools or control peptides (ViraFEST assay). Sequenced material: CD4+ T cells from blood, cultured in vitro, taken after SARS-CoV-2 vaccination. The receptors derive from a human donor who received a COVID-19 vaccine.

This clonotype was detected only once. The chain links TRBV20-1 to TRBJ2-1, with D unclear. Trimming took 1 base from V and 4 from J, leaving 11 bases between them. The CDR3 consists of 14 residues. Germline V gives CDR1 DFQATT, CDR2 SNEGSKA (reference sequence). CDR3 in amino acids: CSARGPPRYNEQFF. CDR3 nucleotide sequence: TGCAGTGCTAGAGGCCCACCGAGGTACAATGAGCAGTTCTTC.

This chain links TRBV20-1 with TRBJ2-5, with 11 bases identical to TRBD2. The germline V gene has CDR1 DFQATT and CDR2 SNEGSKA (reference sequence). Trimming removed 2 bases from V and 2 bases from J; junction bases left unmatched: 4. The CDR3 covers 15 residues. The CDR3 loop is CSARPSGGWQETQYF. The CDR3 DNA follows: TGCAGTGCTAGACCTAGCGGGGGGTGGCAAGAGACCCAGTACTTC.

The gene calls are TRBV11-2 and TRBJ1-5; D unresolved. This CDR3 contains 16 residues. V gave up 1 base and J gave up 0 bases, with 10 bases separating them. In germline, CDR1 is SGHAT, CDR2 FQNNGV. The CDR3 here is CASSLGRAYSNQPQHF. The CDR3 nucleotides read TGTGCCAGCAGCTTAGGTCGGGCTTATAGCAATCAGCCCCAGCATTTT.

The rearrangement links TRBV14 to TRBJ2-3; D is unresolved. V lost 1 base to trimming and J lost 7 bases, with 6 bases between them. Per the germline V gene, CDR1 is SGHDN and CDR2 is FVKESK. This CDR3 spans 12 amino acids. The CDR3 is CASSQVLNTQYF. In DNA, the CDR3 is TGTGCCAGCAGCCAAGTACTCAATACGCAGTATTTT.

The CDR3: CASSFKEGGDYEQYF. CDR3 bases: TGTGCCAGCAGCTTTAAAGAGGGGGGCGACTACGAGCAGTACTTC. V and J are TRBV11-3 and TRBJ2-7; D tentatively reads TRBD1 or TRBD2 (6 bases each). The germline V gene has CDR1 SGHNT and CDR2 YENEEA. The CDR3 runs 15 residues. V was shortened by 3 bases and J by 3 bases, with 15 bases between the two germline ends.